The rows below give T cell receptor beta chains drawn from one sample of a study of circulating and synovial CD4+ cells in juvenile arthritis. Here immunoSEQ multiplex PCR was the method, and the copy in TCRdb shows in-frame clones only, minus some. The sample has about 36,000 clones, approximately 93% seen once; the top ten hold 0.7%. Sequences were obtained from CD4+ T cells from blood. These receptors were taken from a human donor with juvenile idiopathic arthritis. Each CDR3 is given with its conserved first and last residue. D genes are given only for firm matches. Clone size is given for some rows only: seen once, a few or many times, or a class if the clone is expanded.

- TRBJ1-2 TRBD1 TRBV7-2 TGTGCCAGCAGCTTAGTACCGCTACGCCAGACAGGGTACTATGGCTACACCTTC CASSLVPLRQTGYYGYTF
- TRBJ2-1 - TRBV4-1 TGCGCCAGCAGCCAAGATCCCAGCGGGCGGACCAATGAGCAGTTCTTC CASSQDPSGRTNEQFF
- TRBJ1-6 - TRBV4-3 TGCGCCAGCAGCCAAGATCGCAGGGCCACCTATAATTCACCCCTCCACTTT CASSQDRRATYNSPLHF
- TRBJ2-3 TRBD2 TRBV5-1 TGCGCCAGCAGCTTAGCGGGGCTAACAGATACGCAGTATTTT CASSLAGLTDTQYF
- TRBJ2-7 TRBD1 TRBV5-5 TGTGCCAGCAGCTCAGTCGGGACAGGGATTTACGAGCAGTACTTC CASSSVGTGIYEQYF
- TRBJ1-4 - TRBV18 TGTGCCAGCTCACCATCTTTACAGGGTAATGAAAAACTGTTTTTT CASSPSLQGNEKLFF
- TRBJ1-2 - TRBV7-6 TGTGCCAGCAGCCCACAGCTTACCACTAACTATGGCTACACCTTC CASSPQLTTNYGYTF
- TRBJ2-1 - TRBV7-3 TGTGCCAGCAGTTTCTATTCGGCCAGGAATGAGCAGTTCTTC CASSFYSARNEQFF
- TRBJ1-4 TRBD1 TRBV7-2 TGTGCCAGCAGCTTCTCGACAGGGAGCGGAAAACTGTTTTTT CASSFSTGSGKLFF
once TRBJ1-1 - TRBV5-4 TGTGCCAGCAGCTTGGCCGGGCGGGCGAACACTGAAGCTTTCTTT CASSLAGRANTEAFF
- TRBJ2-3 TRBD1 TRBV9 TGTGCCAGCAGCAAGCCGGGACAGGGTTTTGATACGCAGTATTTT CASSKPGQGFDTQYF
- TRBJ1-2 - TRBV19 TGTGCCAGTAGTATAAAAAGTCCAGGGCCGGGGGACTACACCTTC CASSIKSPGPGDYTF
- TRBJ2-7 - TRBV7-2 TGTGCCAGCAGCGCCTCACAGGGACCGGGCGAGCAGTACTTC CASSASQGPGEQYF
- TRBJ2-7 - TRBV9 TGTGCCAGCAGCTCCTTCCCCTACGAGCAGTACTTC CASSSFPYEQYF
- TRBJ1-3 TRBD1 TRBV11-2 TGTGCCAGCAGCTTAAGCGTGGGGACAGGCGGAAACACCATATATTTT CASSLSVGTGGNTIYF
- TRBJ2-7 TRBD2 TRBV6-5 TGTGCCAGCAGTACGATGACTAGCGGGGGAACGCAGTACTTC CASSTMTSGGTQYF
- TRBJ2-3 - TRBV5-4 TGTGCCAGCAGCCTCGGGGATAGGGCAGATACGCAGTATTTT CASSLGDRADTQYF
- TRBJ1-6 TRBD1 TRBV5-4 TGTGCCAGCAGCGCTGACAGGGTTGGGACCTATAATTCACCCCTCCACTTT CASSADRVGTYNSPLHF
- TRBJ1-6 - TRBV9 TGTGCCAGCAGCGTAGAGGGGGAGAATTCACCCCTCCACTTT CASSVEGENSPLHF
- TRBJ1-6 - TRBV5-4 TGTGCCAGCAGCTTGAAACAGGACAATTCACCCCTCCACTTT CASSLKQDNSPLHF
- TRBJ1-1 - TRBV2 TGTGCCAGCAGTGAGGGGCGGGGAAACACTGAAGCTTTCTTT CASSEGRGNTEAFF
- TRBJ2-5 - TRBV5-1 TGCGCCAGCAGCCCTGACAACCAAGAGACCCAGTACTTC CASSPDNQETQYF
- TRBJ1-4 TRBD1 TRBV19 TGTGCCAGTAGTCTCGGACAGGGGCAGTTAACTAATGAAAAACTGTTTTTT CASSLGQGQLTNEKLFF
- TRBJ1-5 - TRBV23-1 TGCGCCAGCAGTCCTGGCCTCGGGAGGCCCCCAATGCAGCCCCAGCATTTT CASSPGLGRPPMQPQHF
once TRBJ1-4 - TRBV18 TGTGCCAGCTCCCTTCGGGGAGTCACCAATGAAAAACTGTTTTTT CASSLRGVTNEKLFF
- TRBJ1-6 - TRBV7-9 TGTGCCAGCAGGTCCTACCGCCGGGGAAATTCACCCCTCCACTTT CASRSYRRGNSPLHF
once TRBJ2-3 TRBD2 TRBV7-3 TGTGCCAGCAGCTTAATGAGCGGGGGGGCAGATACGCAGTATTTT CASSLMSGGADTQYF
- TRBJ2-3 TRBD2 TRBV12-5 TGTGCTAGTGGTTTCGGTAGCGGGGGTGGCGGCACAGATACGCAGTATTTT CASGFGSGGGGTDTQYF
- TRBJ1-2 - TRBV29-1 TGCAGCGTTGGCAACAGGGTAAACTATGGCTACACCTTC CSVGNRVNYGYTF
- TRBJ2-5 TRBD2 TRBV7-3 TGTGCCAGCAGCTTAGGGGGGACGGGAGGAGAGACCCAGTACTTC CASSLGGTGGETQYF
- TRBJ2-5 TRBD1 TRBV5-1 TGCGCCAGCAGCTTGGGTACCGGGACAGCGATAGAGACCCAGTACTTC CASSLGTGTAIETQYF
- TRBJ1-2 - TRBV2 TGTGCCTCCCACAGGGTGTCTATAGGTGGCTACACCTTC CASHRVSIGGYTF
- TRBJ2-2 TRBD1 TRBV7-2 TGTGCCAGCAGCCGGACAGGCCCGAACACCGGGGAGCTGTTTTTT CASSRTGPNTGELFF
once TRBJ2-5 TRBD1 TRBV5-5 TGTGCCAGCAGCTCACCCGGGCGGGACAGGGCCCGAACCCAGTACTTC CASSSPGRDRARTQYF
- TRBJ2-3 TRBD1 TRBV5-4 TGTGCCAGCAGCTTGGGGCGGGACAGGGTATCAAATACGCAGTATTTT CASSLGRDRVSNTQYF
once TRBJ1-6 - TRBV6-5 TGTGCCAGCAGTTATTCAGGACATATTAATTCACCCCTCCACTTT CASSYSGHINSPLHF
- TRBJ1-6 - TRBV18 TGTGCCAGCTCACCACCGGTTTCCTATAATTCCCCCCTCCACTTT CASSPPVSYNSPLHF
once TRBJ2-7 TRBD1 TRBV6-6 TGTGCCAGCCTCGCCGACAGGGCGTACTACGAGCAGTACTTC CASLADRAYYEQYF
- TRBJ2-3 TRBD2 TRBV5-1 TGCGCCAGCAGCTTGCCCTTTCGTAGCGGGGGGGACACAGATACGCAGTATTTT CASSLPFRSGGDTDTQYF
- TRBJ1-1 - TRBV7-7 TGTGCTAGCAGCCGGAGAGTAGACACTGAAGCTTTCTTT CASSRRVDTEAFF